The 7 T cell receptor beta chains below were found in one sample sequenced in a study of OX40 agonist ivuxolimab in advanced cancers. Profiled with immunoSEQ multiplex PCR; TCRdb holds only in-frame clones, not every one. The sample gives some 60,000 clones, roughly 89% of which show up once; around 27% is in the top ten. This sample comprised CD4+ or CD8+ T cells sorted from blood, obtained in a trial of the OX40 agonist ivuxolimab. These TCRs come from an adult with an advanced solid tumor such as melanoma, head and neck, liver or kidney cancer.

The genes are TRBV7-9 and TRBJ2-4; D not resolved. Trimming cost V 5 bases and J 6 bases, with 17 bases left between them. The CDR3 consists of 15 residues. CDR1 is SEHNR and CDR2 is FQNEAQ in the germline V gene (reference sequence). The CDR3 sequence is CASSQADSFANIQYF. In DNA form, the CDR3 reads TGTGCCAGCAGCCAGGCGGATAGTTTCGCAAACATTCAGTACTTC.

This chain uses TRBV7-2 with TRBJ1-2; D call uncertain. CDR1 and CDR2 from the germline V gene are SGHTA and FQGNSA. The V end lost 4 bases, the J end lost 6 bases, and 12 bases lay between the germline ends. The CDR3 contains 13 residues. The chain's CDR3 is CASSSGIRDGYTF. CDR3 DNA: TGTGCCAGCAGCTCCGGCATTAGGGATGGCTACACCTTC.

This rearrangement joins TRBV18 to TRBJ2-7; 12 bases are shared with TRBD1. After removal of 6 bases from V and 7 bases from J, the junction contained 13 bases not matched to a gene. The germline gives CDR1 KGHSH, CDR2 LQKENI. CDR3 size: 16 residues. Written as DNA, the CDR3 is TGTGCCAGCTCTCCCACTAGGGGACAGGGGGCGGTTGAGCAGTACTTC. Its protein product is CASSPTRGQGAVEQYF. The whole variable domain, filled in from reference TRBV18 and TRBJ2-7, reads NAGVMQNPRHLVRRRGQEARLRCSPMKGHSHVYWYRQLPEEGLKFMVYLQKENIIDESGMPKERFSAEFPKEGPSILRIQQVVRGDSAAYFCASSPTRGQGAVEQYFGPGTRLTVT.

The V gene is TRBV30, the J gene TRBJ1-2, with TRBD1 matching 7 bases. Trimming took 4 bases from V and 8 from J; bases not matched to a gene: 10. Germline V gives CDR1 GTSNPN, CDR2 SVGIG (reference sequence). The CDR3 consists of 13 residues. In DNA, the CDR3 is TGTGCCTGGAAAGAAGAGGGGGCGCCGGGCTACACCTTC. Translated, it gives CAWKEEGAPGYTF.

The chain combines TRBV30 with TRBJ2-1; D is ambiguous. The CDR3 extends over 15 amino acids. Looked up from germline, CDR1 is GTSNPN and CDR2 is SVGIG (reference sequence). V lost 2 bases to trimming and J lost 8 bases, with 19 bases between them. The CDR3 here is CAWSLPIGQDDEQFF. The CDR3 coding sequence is TGTGCCTGGAGTCTCCCGATAGGGCAGGATGATGAGCAGTTCTTC.

CDR3 residues: CASSSKGGVSSYEQYF. The CDR3 DNA sequence: TGTGCCAGCAGCTCCAAGGGAGGGGTCAGTTCCTACGAGCAGTACTTC. V usage is TRBV7-2 and J usage is TRBJ2-7, with 7 bases identical to TRBD2. This CDR3 region has 16 residues. Trimming removed 4 bases from V and 1 base from J; junction bases left unmatched: 10. Germline V gives CDR1 SGHTA, CDR2 FQGNSA.

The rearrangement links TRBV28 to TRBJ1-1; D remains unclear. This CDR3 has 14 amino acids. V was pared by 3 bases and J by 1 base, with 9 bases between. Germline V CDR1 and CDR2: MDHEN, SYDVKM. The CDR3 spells CASSLPGSNTEAFF. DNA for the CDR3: TGTGCCAGCAGTTTGCCAGGTTCGAACACTGAAGCTTTCTTT.